A single T cell receptor (beta chain) is shown here with its context. The data stem from a study of CXCR3 chemokines and chemotherapy response in bladder cancer. Via MiXCR, TCRdb re-called the PCR reads, giving one row per CDR3 protein. Of about 8,100 distinct CDR3 sequences in the sample, over 9.5% were seen once. The V end was cut by 7 bases, the J end by 0 bases, with 9 bases between. This CDR3 spans 13 amino acids. The V and J genes are TRBV12-3 or TRBV12-4 and TRBJ2-5; TRBD2 is a possible D gene (6 bases). Sampling was carried out from a patient whose treatment included neoadjuvant chemotherapy. The receptor was derived from a human donor with bladder cancer that responded to neoadjuvant chemotherapy. CDR3: CASTSEHQETQYF. The CDR3 DNA sequence: TGTGCCAGCACTAGCGAGCACCAAGAGACCCAGTACTTC.